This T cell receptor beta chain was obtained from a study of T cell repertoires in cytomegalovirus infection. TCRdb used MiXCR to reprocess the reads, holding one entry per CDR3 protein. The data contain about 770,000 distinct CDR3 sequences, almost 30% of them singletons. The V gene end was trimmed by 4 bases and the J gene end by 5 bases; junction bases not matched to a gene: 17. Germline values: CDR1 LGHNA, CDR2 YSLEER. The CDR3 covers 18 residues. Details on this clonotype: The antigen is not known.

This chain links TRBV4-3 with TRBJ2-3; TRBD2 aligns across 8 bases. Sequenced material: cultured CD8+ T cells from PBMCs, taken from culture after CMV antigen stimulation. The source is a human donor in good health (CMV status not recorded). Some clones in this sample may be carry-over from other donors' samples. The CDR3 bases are TGCGCCAGCAGCCCCTCCGTCCAAAGCGGGGGCCCCGGAGATACGCAGTATTTT. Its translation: CASSPSVQSGGPGDTQYF.